The 22 T cell receptor beta chains listed next were all sequenced from one sample in a study of T cell repertoires in cytomegalovirus infection. TCRdb re-called the reads through MiXCR, storing one row per CDR3 protein. The table has 100,000 to 150,000 distinct CDR3 sequences, around 30% seen once; the top ten hold roughly 58%. Which antigens these TCRs recognize remains unknown. Source: CD8+ T cells from cultured PBMCs, taken from culture after CMV antigen stimulation. The receptors shown here come from a human donor in good health (CMV status not recorded). Some clones in this sample may be carry-over from other donors' samples.

The rearrangement uses TRBV11-1 and TRBJ2-7; weak D call: TRBD2 (6 bases). Germline V gives CDR1 SGHAT, CDR2 FQDESV (reference sequence). The CDR3 is made up of 13 amino acids. Trimming stripped 1 base from V and 5 bases from J, with 9 bases between. The CDR3 region is CASSLESGDEQYF. The CDR3 nucleotides read TGTGCCAGCAGCTTAGAGTCGGGGGACGAGCAGTACTTC. The full variable domain, its missing parts supplied by reference TRBV11-1 and TRBJ2-7, is EAEVAQSPRYKITEKSQAVAFWCDPISGHATLYWYRQILGQGPELLVQFQDESVVDDSQLPKDRFSAERLKGVDSTLKIQPAELGDSAMYLCASSLESGDEQYFGPGTRLTVT.

Regarding this clonotype: At one boundary the junction diverges from the germline segment, which might be a read error. The chain recombines TRBV6-5 with TRBJ1-5, with a tentative D call TRBD1 (5 bases). The CDR3 spans 14 residues. Germline V gives CDR1 MNHEY, CDR2 SVGAGI. Here the CDR3 DNA reads TGTGCCAGCAACGGCGGGGGAAACAATCAGCCCGAGCATTTT. Residues: CASNGGGNNQPEHF.

The chain joins TRBV15 to TRBJ1-3; D unresolved. The CDR3 consists of 13 residues. CDR1 and CDR2 (germline): LNHNV, YYDKDF (reference sequence). Between the trimmed V and J ends, which lost 5 bases and 11 bases, there was a span of 16 bases. The CDR3, as DNA: TGTGCCACCAGCCCTACGGGAGTCGACGCCATATATTTT. Translating gives CATSPTGVDAIYF. Together with reference TRBV15 and TRBJ1-3, the CDR3 gives the full variable domain: DAMVIQNPRYQVTQFGKPVTLSCSQTLNHNVMYWYQQKSSQAPKLLFHYYDKDFNNEADTPDNFQSRRPNTSFCFLDIRSPGLGDTAMYLCATSPTGVDAIYFGEGSWLTVV.

The chain joins TRBV20-1 to TRBJ2-7; D gene ambiguous. The length of the CDR3 is 15 residues. V lost 1 base, J lost 5 bases, and 18 bases lay in between. Germline lookup yields CDR1 DFQATT and CDR2 SNEGSKA (reference sequence). This CDR3 reads CSARGQGLYFDEQYF. As DNA, the CDR3 is TGCAGTGCTAGAGGTCAAGGGTTATATTTCGACGAGCAGTACTTC.

This clonotype was picked up a small number of times. The gene calls are TRBV2 and TRBJ1-5; 9 bases line up with TRBD1. V dropped 1 base and J dropped 0; count of bases not matched to a gene: 7. The CDR3 runs to 18 residues. Germline-derived CDR1 and CDR2 are SNHLY and FYNNEI. DNA of the CDR3: TGTGCCAGCAGTGAAGTGACAGGGGGGGACTATAGCAATCAGCCCCAGCATTTT. This encodes CASSEVTGGDYSNQPQHF.

The chain uses TRBV7-6 and TRBJ1-5, with D unresolved. The V and J ends lost 5 bases and 9 bases respectively, with 8 bases between them. Germline V lookup: CDR1 SGHVS, CDR2 FNYEAQ. CDR3 size: 11 residues. Written as DNA, the CDR3 is TGTGCCAGCAGCGACGGTGGGCCCCAGCATTTT. It is translated as CASSDGGPQHF.

V and J are TRBV6-5 and TRBJ2-1, with D perhaps TRBD1 or TRBD2 (6 bases each). Germline-derived CDR1 and CDR2 are MNHEY and SVGAGI. The CDR3 length is 17 residues. V was trimmed by 0 bases and J by 4 bases, leaving 16 bases between them. The CDR3 sequence is CASSYSMRGELYNEQFF. The CDR3 DNA follows: TGTGCCAGCAGTTACTCCATGAGGGGGGAACTTTACAATGAGCAGTTCTTC.

This clonotype was detected only a few times. The V call is TRBV9, the J call TRBJ2-5; 9 nucleotides line up with TRBD1. This CDR3 comprises 13 residues. Germline CDR1 and CDR2: SGDLS and YYNGEE. The ends lost 2 bases at V and 5 bases at J; junction bases unmatched: 1. DNA for the CDR3: TGTGCCAGCAGCGTCGACAGGGGGGAGACCCAGTACTTC. Translation: CASSVDRGETQYF.

This clonotype has ten or more counts. The chain couples TRBV7-2 to TRBJ2-2; D may be TRBD1 (6 bases). Trimming removed 1 base from V and 1 base from J, with 10 bases in between. Germline V gene sequence: CDR1 SGHTA, CDR2 FQGNSA. The length of the CDR3 is 16 residues. CDR3 sequence reads: CASSLVTGRNTGELFF. The CDR3 DNA reads TGTGCCAGCAGCTTAGTTACAGGGAGGAACACCGGGGAGCTGTTTTTT.

V gene TRBV12-3 or TRBV12-4 combines with J gene TRBJ2-7; the match to TRBD2 covers 12 bases. V dropped 4 bases and J dropped 3; count of bases not matched to a gene: 4. The CDR3 has 15 amino acids. The CDR3 coding sequence is TGTGCCAGCAGTTCAACTAGCGGGGGGATCTACGAGCAGTACTTC. It codes for CASSSTSGGIYEQYF.

The chain employs TRBV6-5 and TRBJ2-7; the D is unclear. V lost 0 bases to trimming and J lost 1 base, with 7 bases between them. CDR3 length: 14 residues. CDR1 and CDR2 (germline): MNHEY, SVGAGI. As DNA, the CDR3 is TGTGCCAGCAGTTACTCGACTGAGTCCTACGAGCAGTACTTC. This encodes CASSYSTESYEQYF.

There are many counts of this clonotype. The V gene is TRBV13, the J gene TRBJ2-7; 9 bases line up with TRBD1. V gave up 4 bases and J gave up 3 bases; unmatched junction bases: 4. The CDR3 consists of 14 residues. From germline, CDR1 is PRHDT and CDR2 FYEKMQ (reference sequence). The CDR3 region has the DNA TGTGCCAGCAGCTCCCCGGGACAGGGCTACGAGCAGTACTTC. Amino acid sequence: CASSSPGQGYEQYF.

V is TRBV9 and J is TRBJ1-2; D possibly corresponds to TRBD1 (5 bases). The CDR3 length is 13 residues. The germline CDR1 and CDR2 sequences are SGDLS and YYNGEE. V lost 3 bases to trimming and J lost 4 bases, with 10 bases between them. This CDR3 reads CASSEGPIYGYTF. In DNA, the CDR3 is TGTGCCAGCAGCGAGGGACCGATCTATGGCTACACCTTC.

The gene calls are TRBV2 and TRBJ2-3; 7 bases align to TRBD2. The V gene end was trimmed by 1 base and the J gene end by 2 bases; junction bases not matched to a gene: 6. Germline lookup yields CDR1 SNHLY and CDR2 FYNNEI. CDR3 length: 16 amino acids. CDR3: CASSEGLADTTDTQYF. The CDR3 nucleotides read TGTGCCAGCAGTGAAGGGCTAGCGGATACCACAGATACGCAGTATTTT.

The chain links TRBV6-6 to TRBJ2-1; 9 positions match TRBD1. This CDR3 comprises 15 residues. The J segment lost 6 bases and the V segment lost 1 base, leaving 4 bases of the junction unmatched. Looked up from germline, CDR1 is MNHNY and CDR2 is SVGAGI (reference sequence). The CDR3 nucleotides read TGTGCCAGCAGTTACTTGACAGGGGGGGGCAATGAGCAGTTCTTC. This codes for CASSYLTGGGNEQFF.

The chain employs TRBV7-6 and TRBJ2-5; 7 nucleotides match TRBD1. The CDR3 contains 16 residues. V was clipped by 5 bases and J by 8 bases; unmatched bases: 17. From germline, CDR1 is SGHVS and CDR2 FNYEAQ. For the CDR3, the DNA is TGTGCCAGCAGCCCCGCAACGAAATACAGACAGGGTACCCAGTACTTC. It codes for CASSPATKYRQGTQYF.

The gene calls are TRBV27 and TRBJ2-3; D uncertain. Trimming shortened V by 2 bases and J by 4 bases, and 13 bases separated the two germline ends. This CDR3 spans 15 amino acids. Germline loops: CDR1 MNHEY, CDR2 SMNVEV (reference sequence). CDR3 amino acids: CASSLKQVVADTQYF. The CDR3 region has the DNA TGTGCCAGCAGTTTAAAGCAGGTCGTCGCAGATACGCAGTATTTT.

The rearrangement uses TRBV2 and TRBJ2-1, with TRBD1 identical over 12 bases. V was pared by 5 bases and J by 3 bases, with 8 bases of the junction left unmatched. The length of the CDR3 is 17 residues. Germline values: CDR1 SNHLY, CDR2 FYNNEI. The CDR3 DNA is TGTGCCAGCAGTCTGTCCGGGACAGGGGGCTTCTACAATGAGCAGTTCTTC. Translated: CASSLSGTGGFYNEQFF.

This clonotype has a single count. The chain carries TRBV5-4 and TRBJ2-2; D remains ambiguous. The V gene lost 6 bases and the J gene lost 0 bases, with 18 bases spanning the gap. CDR3 length: 17 amino acids. Germline V gene sequence: CDR1 SGHNT, CDR2 YYREEE (reference sequence). The CDR3 spells CASTSLGIAPNTGELFF. In DNA, the CDR3 is TGTGCCAGCACCTCTTTGGGTATCGCCCCGAACACCGGGGAGCTGTTTTTT.

The V gene is TRBV19, the J gene TRBJ2-3, with 8 bases that match TRBD2. Germline V CDR1 and CDR2: LNHDA, SQIVND (reference sequence). Losses at the gene ends were 8 bases for V and 5 bases for J; bases not matched to a gene: 0. The CDR3 is 11 residues long. CDR3 in DNA: TGTGCCAGTCGGGAGGGAGATACGCAGTATTTT. Residues: CASREGDTQYF. Combining the CDR3 with reference TRBV19 and TRBJ2-3 gives the whole variable domain DGGITQSPKYLFRKEGQNVTLSCEQNLNHDAMYWYRQDPGQGLRLIYYSQIVNDFQKGDIAEGYSVSREKKESFPLTVTSAQKNPTAFYLCASREGDTQYFGPGTRLTVL.

V and J are TRBV6-1 and TRBJ1-1, with a tentative D call TRBD1 (6 bases). V dropped 8 bases and J dropped 4 bases, with 11 bases sitting between them. CDR1 and CDR2 (germline): MNHNS, SASEGT. The length of the CDR3 is 12 residues. The CDR3 region is CASSGAVTEAFF. The CDR3 region has the DNA TGTGCCAGCTCGGGGGCAGTCACTGAAGCTTTCTTT.

The V and J genes are TRBV20-1 and TRBJ1-1; a possible D gene is TRBD1 (6 bases). The CDR3 length is 15 residues. The V end was cut by 0 bases, the J end by 1 base, with 12 bases between. Germline assignment: CDR1 DFQATT and CDR2 SNEGSKA (reference sequence). CDR3 coding DNA: TGCAGTGCTAGAGATTGGGACACGGGGAACACTGAAGCTTTCTTT. Its translation is CSARDWDTGNTEAFF.